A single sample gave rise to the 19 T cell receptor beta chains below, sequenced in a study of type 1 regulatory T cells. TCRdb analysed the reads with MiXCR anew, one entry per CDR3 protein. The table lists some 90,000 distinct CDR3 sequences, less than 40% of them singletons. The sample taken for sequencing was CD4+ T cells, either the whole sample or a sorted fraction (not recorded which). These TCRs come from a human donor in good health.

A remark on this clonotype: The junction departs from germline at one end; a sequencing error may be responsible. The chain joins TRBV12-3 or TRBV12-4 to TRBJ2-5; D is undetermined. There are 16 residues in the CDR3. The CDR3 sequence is CACSLRNGRYQETQYF. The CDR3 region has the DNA TGTGCCTGCAGTTTGAGGAACGGTCGTTACCAAGAGACCCAGTACTTC.

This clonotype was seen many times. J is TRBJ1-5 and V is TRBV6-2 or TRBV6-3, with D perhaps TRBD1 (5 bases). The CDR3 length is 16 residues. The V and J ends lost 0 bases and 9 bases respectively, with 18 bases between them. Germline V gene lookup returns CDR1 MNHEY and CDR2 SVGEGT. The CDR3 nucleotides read TGTGCCAGCAGTTACTCGAGTATCGCAGCGGGGCGGCCCCAGCATTTT. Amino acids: CASSYSSIAAGRPQHF.

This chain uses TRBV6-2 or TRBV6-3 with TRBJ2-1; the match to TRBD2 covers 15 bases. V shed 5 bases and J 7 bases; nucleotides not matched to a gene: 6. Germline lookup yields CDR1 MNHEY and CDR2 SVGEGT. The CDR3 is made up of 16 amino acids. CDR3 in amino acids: CASSVPGTSGRNEQFF. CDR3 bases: TGTGCCAGCAGTGTTCCCGGGACTAGCGGGAGGAATGAGCAGTTCTTC.

CDR3 nucleotides: TGTGCCAGCAGTTTAGGGTGGGCAGCCGGGACTAGCGGGACTAGTGAGCAGTTCTTC. Its protein product is CASSLGWAAGTSGTSEQFF. The chain uses TRBV27 and TRBJ2-1; 13 nucleotides agree with TRBD2. The length of the CDR3 is 19 residues. Germline CDR1 is MNHEY and CDR2 is SMNVEV (reference sequence). Germline trimming cut 2 bases from V and 9 bases from J; bases unmatched to any gene: 16.

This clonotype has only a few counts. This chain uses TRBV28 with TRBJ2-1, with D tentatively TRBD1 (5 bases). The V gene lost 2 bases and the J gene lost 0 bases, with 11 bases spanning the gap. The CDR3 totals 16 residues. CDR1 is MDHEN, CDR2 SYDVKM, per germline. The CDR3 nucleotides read TGTGCCAGCAGTTTACCGGGCCAGGGCTCCTACAATGAGCAGTTCTTC. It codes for CASSLPGQGSYNEQFF.

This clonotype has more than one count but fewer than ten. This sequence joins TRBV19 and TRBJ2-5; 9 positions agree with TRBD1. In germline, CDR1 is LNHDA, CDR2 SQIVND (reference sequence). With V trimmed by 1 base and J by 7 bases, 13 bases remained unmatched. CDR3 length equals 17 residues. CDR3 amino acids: CASSIVPGTGYSPTQYF. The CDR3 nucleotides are TGTGCCAGTAGTATAGTCCCCGGGACAGGGTATTCTCCGACCCAGTACTTC.

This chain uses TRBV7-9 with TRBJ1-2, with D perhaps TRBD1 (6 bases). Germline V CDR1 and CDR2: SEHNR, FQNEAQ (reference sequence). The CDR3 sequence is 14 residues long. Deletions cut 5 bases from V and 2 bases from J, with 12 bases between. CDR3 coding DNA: TGTGCCAGCAGCAGGGGGGACGGGAACTATGGCTACACCTTC. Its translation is CASSRGDGNYGYTF.

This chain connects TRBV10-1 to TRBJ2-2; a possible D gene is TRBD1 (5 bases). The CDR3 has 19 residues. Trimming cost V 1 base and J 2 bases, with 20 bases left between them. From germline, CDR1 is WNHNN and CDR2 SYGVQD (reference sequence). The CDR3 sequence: CASSEFLIIGQANTGELFF. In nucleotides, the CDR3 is TGCGCCAGCAGTGAGTTCTTGATAATCGGACAAGCAAACACCGGGGAGCTGTTTTTT.

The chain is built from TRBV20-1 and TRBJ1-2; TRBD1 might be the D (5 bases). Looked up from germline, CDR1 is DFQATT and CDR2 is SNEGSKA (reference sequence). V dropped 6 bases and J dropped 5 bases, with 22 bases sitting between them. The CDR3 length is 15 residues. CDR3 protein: CSALGADNHFYGYTF. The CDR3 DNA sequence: TGCAGTGCCCTAGGGGCAGACAACCACTTTTATGGCTACACCTTC.

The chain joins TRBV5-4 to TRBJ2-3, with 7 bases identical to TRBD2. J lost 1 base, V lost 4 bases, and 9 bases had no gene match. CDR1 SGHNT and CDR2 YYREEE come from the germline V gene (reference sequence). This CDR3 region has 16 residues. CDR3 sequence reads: CASSLTREFGTDTQYF. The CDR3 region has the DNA TGTGCCAGCAGCCTAACGCGGGAGTTTGGCACAGATACGCAGTATTTT.

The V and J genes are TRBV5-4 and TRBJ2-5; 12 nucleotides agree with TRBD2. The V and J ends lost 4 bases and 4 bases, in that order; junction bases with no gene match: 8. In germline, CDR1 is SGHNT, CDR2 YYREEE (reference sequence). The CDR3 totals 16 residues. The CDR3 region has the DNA TGTGCCAGCAGCCAGTCACTAGCGGGAGGTGGAGAGACCCAGTACTTC. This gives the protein CASSQSLAGGGETQYF.

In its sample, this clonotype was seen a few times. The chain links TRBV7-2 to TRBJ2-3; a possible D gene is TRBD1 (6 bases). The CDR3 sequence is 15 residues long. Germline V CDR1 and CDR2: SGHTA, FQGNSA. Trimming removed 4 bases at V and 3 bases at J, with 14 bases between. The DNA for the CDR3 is TGTGCCAGCAGCTCACACAGGGTCGGAACAGATACGCAGTATTTT. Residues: CASSSHRVGTDTQYF.

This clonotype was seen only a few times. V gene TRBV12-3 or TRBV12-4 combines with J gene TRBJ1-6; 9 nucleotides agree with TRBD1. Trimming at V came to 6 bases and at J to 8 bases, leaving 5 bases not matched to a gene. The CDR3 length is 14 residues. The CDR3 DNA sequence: TGTGCCAGCAGGCGACAGGGGGAGGATTCACCCCTCCACTTT. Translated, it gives CASRRQGEDSPLHF.

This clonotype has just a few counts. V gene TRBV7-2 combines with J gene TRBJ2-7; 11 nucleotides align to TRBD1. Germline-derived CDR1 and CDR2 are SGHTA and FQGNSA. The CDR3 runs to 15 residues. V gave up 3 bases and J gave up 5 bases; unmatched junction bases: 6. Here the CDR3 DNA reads TGTGCCAGCAGCTTCTCCGGACAGGGGGCAAACGAGCAGTACTTC. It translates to CASSFSGQGANEQYF.

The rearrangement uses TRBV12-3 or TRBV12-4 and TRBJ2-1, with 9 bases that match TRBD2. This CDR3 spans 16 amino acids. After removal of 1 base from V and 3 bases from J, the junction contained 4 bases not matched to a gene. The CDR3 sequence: CASSLGSGSRYNEQFF. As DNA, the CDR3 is TGTGCCAGCAGTTTAGGTAGCGGGAGTCGCTACAATGAGCAGTTCTTC.

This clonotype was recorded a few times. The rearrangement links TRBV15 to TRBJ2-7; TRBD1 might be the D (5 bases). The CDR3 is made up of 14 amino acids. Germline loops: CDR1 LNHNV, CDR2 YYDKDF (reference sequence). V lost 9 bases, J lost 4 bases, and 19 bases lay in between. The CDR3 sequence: CATSQGDLAYEQYF. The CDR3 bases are TGTGCCACGTCACAAGGGGATTTGGCTTACGAGCAGTACTTC.

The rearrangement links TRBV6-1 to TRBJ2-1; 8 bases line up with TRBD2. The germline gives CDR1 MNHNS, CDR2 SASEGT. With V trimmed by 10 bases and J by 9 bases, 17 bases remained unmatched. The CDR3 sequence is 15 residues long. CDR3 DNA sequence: TGTGCCACCAATGTGGTACGGGAGGGCCTGCGTGAGCAGTTCTTC. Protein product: CATNVVREGLREQFF.

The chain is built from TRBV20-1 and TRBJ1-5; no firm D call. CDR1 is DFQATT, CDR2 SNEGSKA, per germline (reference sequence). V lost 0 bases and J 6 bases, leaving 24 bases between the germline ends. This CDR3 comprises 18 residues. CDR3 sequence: CSARESPNRVPEVQPQHF. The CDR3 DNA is TGCAGTGCTAGAGAGTCTCCCAATCGCGTCCCAGAGGTTCAGCCCCAGCATTTT.

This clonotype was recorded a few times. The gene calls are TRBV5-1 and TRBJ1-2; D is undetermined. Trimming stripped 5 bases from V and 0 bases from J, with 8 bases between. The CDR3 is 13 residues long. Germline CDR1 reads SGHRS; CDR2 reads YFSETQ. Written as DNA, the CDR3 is TGCGCCAGCAGTCCCCTAACTAACTATGGCTACACCTTC. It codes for CASSPLTNYGYTF.